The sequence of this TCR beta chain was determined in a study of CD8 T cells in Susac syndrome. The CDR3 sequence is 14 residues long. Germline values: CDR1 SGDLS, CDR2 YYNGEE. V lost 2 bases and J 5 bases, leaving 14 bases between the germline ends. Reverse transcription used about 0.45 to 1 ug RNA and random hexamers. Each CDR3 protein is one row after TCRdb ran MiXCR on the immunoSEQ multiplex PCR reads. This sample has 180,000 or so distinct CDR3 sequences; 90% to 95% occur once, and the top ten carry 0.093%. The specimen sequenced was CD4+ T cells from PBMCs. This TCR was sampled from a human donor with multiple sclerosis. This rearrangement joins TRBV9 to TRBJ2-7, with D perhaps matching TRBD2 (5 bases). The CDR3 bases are TGTGCCAGCAGCGTTTCCGGGGTAGCCCACGAGCAGTACTTC. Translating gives CASSVSGVAHEQYF.